This T cell receptor (beta chain) was recovered during a study of identical twins. Overall study results and limits: Out-of-frame sharing of TCR alpha in monozygotic twins was underestimated by models. With abundant cord blood beta clonotypes, insertions were fewer; memory repertoires showed no such pattern.

A universal primer site was added by template switching, and unique molecular identifiers were carried by the cDNA. TCRdb ran MiXCR on the 5' RACE reads and lists one entry per CDR3 protein. The sample lists approximately 240,000 distinct CDR3 sequences; roughly 13% were seen once. The V and J ends lost 8 bases and 3 bases respectively, with 19 bases between them. Germline-derived CDR1 and CDR2 are SNHLY and FYNNEI. The CDR3 covers 15 residues. As to this clonotype: Its antigen remains unknown.

Only healthy Caucasians were included as donors. Sequencing was performed on memory (CD45RO+) T cells sorted from blood. The origin of this receptor is a woman between 18 and 30 years old in good health. The chain joins TRBV2 to TRBJ1-1; D is perhaps TRBD1 (5 bases). CDR3 sequence: CASQARGLVDTEAFF. For the CDR3, the DNA is TGTGCCAGCCAAGCACGGGGCCTAGTGGACACTGAAGCTTTCTTT. Full variable domain (missing parts from reference TRBV2 and TRBJ1-1): EPEVTQTPSHQVTQMGQEVILRCVPISNHLYFYWYRQILGQKVEFLVSFYNNEISEKSEIFDDQFSVERPDGSNFTLKIRSTKLEDSAMYFCASQARGLVDTEAFFGQGTRLTVV.